These 23 T cell receptor beta chains share one sample of origin, sequenced in a study of shared clonotypes between healthy human individuals. Sequencing used immunoSEQ multiplex PCR; TCRdb keeps in-frame clones, though not all of them. The sample lists some 470,000 clones, over 60% occurring once. The sample consisted of PBMCs. The receptors come from a woman in her thirties or forties in good health. Some clones in this sample may be carry-over from other donors' samples.

This clone was picked up a small number of times. This chain connects TRBV9 to TRBJ1-1; D is unclear. CDR3 size: 14 residues. Trimming cost V 1 base and J 0 bases, with 7 bases left between them. In germline, CDR1 is SGDLS, CDR2 YYNGEE. CDR3 coding DNA: TGTGCCAGCAGCGTACGCCAGATGAACACTGAAGCTTTCTTT. Translating gives CASSVRQMNTEAFF.

The chain links TRBV7-2 to TRBJ2-4; D is undetermined. V lost 5 bases, J lost 2 bases, and 10 bases lay in between. The CDR3 has 14 residues. CDR1 is SGHTA and CDR2 is FQGNSA in the germline V gene. The CDR3 bases are TGTGCCAGCAGCCACGCGGAGCCCAAAAACATTCAGTACTTC. Amino acids: CASSHAEPKNIQYF.

The chain carries TRBV19 and TRBJ2-6, with 8 bases identical to TRBD1. Trimming took 9 bases from V and 1 from J; bases not matched to a gene: 8. This CDR3 is 16 amino acids long. The germline gives CDR1 LNHDA, CDR2 SQIVND (reference sequence). The CDR3 protein is CASEDRVGSGANVLTF. The CDR3 DNA sequence: TGTGCCAGCGAGGACAGGGTGGGATCTGGGGCCAACGTCCTGACTTTC.

The genes are TRBV2 and TRBJ2-2; D not resolved. The CDR3 is made up of 15 amino acids. V was clipped by 6 bases and J by 6 bases, with 17 bases between them. Germline V gene lookup returns CDR1 SNHLY and CDR2 FYNNEI. This CDR3 is CASSGRRGMAGELFF. The CDR3 bases are TGTGCCAGCAGCGGCAGAAGAGGAATGGCCGGGGAGCTGTTTTTT. The full variable domain, its missing parts supplied by reference TRBV2 and TRBJ2-2, is EPEVTQTPSHQVTQMGQEVILRCVPISNHLYFYWYRQILGQKVEFLVSFYNNEISEKSEIFDDQFSVERPDGSNFTLKIRSTKLEDSAMYFCASSGRRGMAGELFFGEGSRLTVL.

V usage is TRBV5-6 and J usage is TRBJ1-2; tentative D call: TRBD1 (5 bases). Germline values: CDR1 SGHDT, CDR2 YYEEEE. The CDR3 spans 13 residues. Trimming cost V 6 bases and J 4 bases, with 13 bases left between them. CDR3 in DNA: TGTGCCAGCACCCGGGACGGTTTCTATGGCTACACCTTC. It encodes CASTRDGFYGYTF.

The CDR3 region has the DNA TGTGCCAGCTCACCACCTAACCGCGGGGCAGATACGCAGTATTTT. Its translation is CASSPPNRGADTQYF. The V call is TRBV18, the J call TRBJ2-3; D is perhaps TRBD2 (6 bases). The CDR3 loop spans 15 amino acids. With 0 bases removed from V and 4 bases from J, the gap between germline ends came to 11 bases. The germline V gene encodes CDR1 KGHSH and CDR2 LQKENI.

This chain connects TRBV18 to TRBJ2-5, with 10 nucleotides matching TRBD1. V dropped 3 bases and J dropped 4; count of bases not matched to a gene: 8. The CDR3 has 16 residues. Germline loops: CDR1 KGHSH, CDR2 LQKENI. CDR3 coding DNA: TGTGCCAGCTCACCCGGAGGACAGGGGGATTTAGAGACCCAGTACTTC. Protein: CASSPGGQGDLETQYF. Combining the CDR3 with reference TRBV18 and TRBJ2-5 gives the whole variable domain NAGVMQNPRHLVRRRGQEARLRCSPMKGHSHVYWYRQLPEEGLKFMVYLQKENIIDESGMPKERFSAEFPKEGPSILRIQQVVRGDSAAYFCASSPGGQGDLETQYFGPGTRLLVL.

The V gene is TRBV7-2, the J gene TRBJ2-7; a possible D gene is TRBD2 (5 bases). V gave up 4 bases and J gave up 0 bases, with 13 bases separating them. This CDR3 is built from 15 residues. In germline, CDR1 is SGHTA, CDR2 FQGNSA. DNA of the CDR3: TGTGCCAGCAGCTACGGGCCCGACTACTCCTACGAGCAGTACTTC. This codes for CASSYGPDYSYEQYF. Complete variable domain (other parts from reference TRBV7-2 and TRBJ2-7): GAGVSQSPSNKVTEKGKDVELRCDPISGHTALYWYRQSLGQGLEFLIYFQGNSAPDKSGLPSDRFSAERTGGSVSTLTIQRTQQEDSAVYLCASSYGPDYSYEQYFGPGTRLTVT.

V and J are TRBV15 and TRBJ2-1, with unresolved D. V was trimmed by 1 base and J by 8 bases, leaving 15 bases between them. This CDR3 has 15 amino acids. Germline V gene lookup returns CDR1 LNHNV and CDR2 YYDKDF (reference sequence). The CDR3 is CATSRGGSGVYEQFF. CDR3 coding DNA: TGTGCCACCAGCAGAGGGGGAAGTGGAGTCTATGAGCAGTTCTTC.

The chain carries TRBV18 and TRBJ2-1; the match to TRBD2 covers 7 bases. CDR1 and CDR2 (germline): KGHSH, LQKENI. With 3 bases clipped from V and 8 bases from J, the junction kept 7 bases outside the gene matches. The CDR3 length is 14 residues. The chain's CDR3 is CASSPTTSSDEQFF. In nucleotides, the CDR3 is TGTGCCAGCTCACCCACGACTAGCAGCGATGAGCAGTTCTTC.

The chain employs TRBV28 and TRBJ2-3; the D gene is possibly TRBD2 (7 bases). The germline V gene encodes CDR1 MDHEN and CDR2 SYDVKM. The V and J ends lost 6 bases and 4 bases respectively, with 23 bases between them. The CDR3 extends over 17 amino acids. CDR3 sequence reads: CASSPTSAAGGADTQYF. CDR3 DNA: TGTGCCAGCAGCCCTACTAGCGCCGCCGGGGGCGCAGATACGCAGTATTTT.

The genes are TRBV29-1 and TRBJ2-7, with 7 bases matching TRBD1. In germline, CDR1 is SQVTM, CDR2 ANQGSEA. J lost 5 bases, V lost 7 bases, and 11 bases had no gene match. The length of the CDR3 is 13 residues. CDR3: CSAEAQGKNEQYF. Here the CDR3 DNA reads TGCAGCGCCGAGGCACAGGGGAAAAACGAGCAGTACTTC.

The rearrangement joins TRBV5-1 to TRBJ2-2, with D tentatively TRBD1 or TRBD2 (5 bases each). Germline values: CDR1 SGHRS, CDR2 YFSETQ. The ends were cut back, 0 bases at V and 1 base at J, with 13 bases in the middle. The CDR3 is made up of 17 amino acids. CDR3 protein: CASSLDPGRGNTGELFF. Written as DNA, the CDR3 is TGCGCCAGCAGCTTGGATCCGGGACGGGGGAACACCGGGGAGCTGTTTTTT.

Concerning this clone: A clone one base away is much larger, so this may be a read error. The rearrangement uses TRBV6-5 and TRBJ2-5, with D maybe TRBD2 (5 bases). The CDR3 is made up of 16 amino acids. CDR1 is MNHEY, CDR2 SVGAGI, per germline. Trimming stripped 1 base from V and 4 bases from J, with 16 bases between. The CDR3: CASSYLQRFGTETQYF. The CDR3 nucleotides read TGTGCCAGCAGTTACTTGCAGCGGTTCGGTACAGAGACCCAGTACTTC.

This clone came up once. This probably arose from a read error, given a far larger clone one base away. The same CDR3 also results from other DNA sequences found in this sample. The chain combines TRBV5-6 with TRBJ2-7; a possible D gene is TRBD2 (5 bases). CDR3 length: 14 residues. Looked up from germline, CDR1 is SGHDT and CDR2 is YYEEEE. V was trimmed by 8 bases and J by 6 bases, leaving 21 bases between them. CDR3 sequence (DNA): TGTGCCAGTAGCCCCGGGGAGTTTGCCTCCGAGCAGTACTTC. It specifies CASSPGEFASEQYF.

V is TRBV5-4 and J is TRBJ2-3; maybe TRBD1 (6 bases). This CDR3 has 15 residues. Germline lookup yields CDR1 SGHNT and CDR2 YYREEE (reference sequence). V was trimmed by 4 bases and J by 0 bases, leaving 12 bases between them. CDR3 in amino acids: CASSNGQTSTDTQYF. The CDR3 bases are TGTGCCAGCAGCAACGGACAGACTAGCACAGATACGCAGTATTTT.

Remarks on this clone: Possible read error: a much larger clone is one base away. The same CDR3 arises from other DNA sequences in this sample as well. The chain combines TRBV5-1 with TRBJ2-2, with a possible D match to TRBD2 (5 bases). Germline loops: CDR1 SGHRS, CDR2 YFSETQ. The CDR3 has 14 residues. For the CDR3, the DNA is TGCGCCAGCAATTTGTTCGGCGGCACCGGGGAGCTGTTCTTT. This gives the protein CASNLFGGTGELFF.

A remark on this clone: An end of the junction does not agree with germline; a read error may underlie this. The chain carries TRBV19 and TRBJ2-1; D is tentatively TRBD1 or TRBD2 (5 bases each). CDR3 length: 15 residues. Germline V gene data show CDR1 as LNHDA and CDR2 as SQIVND (reference sequence). The CDR3 loop reads CTSMAGGWGSLGQFF. The DNA for the CDR3 is TGTACCAGTATGGCGGGTGGCTGGGGGTCTCTTGGGCAGTTCTTC.

The chain employs TRBV19 and TRBJ1-5, with D unresolved. The germline gives CDR1 LNHDA, CDR2 SQIVND (reference sequence). V lost 7 bases to trimming and J lost 1 base, with 5 bases between them. The CDR3 sequence is 12 residues long. CDR3 bases: TGTGCCAGTATTGGCAGCAATCAGCCCCAGCATTTT. This gives the protein CASIGSNQPQHF.

V gene TRBV18 combines with J gene TRBJ2-1; 10 bases match TRBD2. The CDR3 contains 14 residues. CDR1 and CDR2 (germline): KGHSH, LQKENI. With 5 bases clipped from V and 4 bases from J, the junction kept 2 bases outside the gene matches. CDR3 protein: CASSVSGGYNEQFF. DNA of the CDR3: TGTGCCAGCTCAGTTAGCGGGGGGTACAATGAGCAGTTCTTC.

The chain joins TRBV29-1 to TRBJ2-1; D may be TRBD2 (5 bases). This CDR3 is built from 18 residues. The V end lost 6 bases, the J end lost 0 bases, and 24 bases lay between the germline ends. In germline, CDR1 is SQVTM, CDR2 ANQGSEA. The DNA for the CDR3 is TGCAGCGTCGACCCCTCGGACGTAGTCGGGGTCTCCTACAATGAGCAGTTCTTC. Its protein product is CSVDPSDVVGVSYNEQFF.

This clone came up a few times. This chain links TRBV28 with TRBJ1-2, with TRBD1 as a possible D gene (6 bases). CDR1 is MDHEN and CDR2 is SYDVKM in the germline V gene. V was cut by 8 bases and J by 8 bases, with 24 bases left in between. This CDR3 has 15 amino acids. Here the CDR3 reads CASLRGVIASFGYTF. For the CDR3, the DNA is TGTGCCAGCTTGAGGGGGGTTATCGCGTCGTTCGGCTACACCTTC.

The chain couples TRBV27 to TRBJ2-1; no clear D. This CDR3 comprises 13 residues. CDR1 and CDR2 from the germline V gene are MNHEY and SMNVEV (reference sequence). Trimming took off 5 bases at V and 3 bases at J, with 8 bases between the two ends. For the CDR3, the DNA is TGTGCCAGCAGTCGTGGGGACTACAATGAGCAGTTCTTC. Its translation is CASSRGDYNEQFF.